This T cell receptor (beta chain) was obtained from a study of CD8+CD57+ T cells in acquired aplastic anemia. Study overall: Quantities of DNA derived from sorted CD4+ and CD8+ cells averaged approximately 3 ug. Sequencing produced an average of about 11 million reads per healthy donor for CD4+ cells. Study conclusions and caveats: Over 25 CD8+ CDR3 sequences occurred in both the patients and the controls. No significant difference in CD8+ Simpson's diversity was found between patients and controls.

This clonotype occurred a few times. Its target is not known. It was genomic DNA that served as the template for profiling TCR beta VDJ and CDR3. From the reads, TCRdb called clonotypes with MiXCR, one entry per CDR3 protein. The sample consists of some 44,000 distinct CDR3 sequences, about 65% of them appearing once. This CDR3 comprises 13 residues. Between the trimmed V and J ends, which lost 3 bases and 1 base, there was a span of 7 bases. Germline V lookup: CDR1 SGHTA, CDR2 FQGNSA. The specimen sequenced was sorted CD4+, CD8+, or CD8+CD57+ T cells (not recorded which) from PBMCs. The V and J genes are TRBV7-2 and TRBJ2-7, with D uncertain. This sequence originates from a human donor in good health, serving as a control. In DNA form, the CDR3 reads TGTGCCAGCAGCTTGGCCAGATCCTACGAGCAGTACTTC. Its translation: CASSLARSYEQYF.